These 25 T cell receptor beta chains came from one sample sequenced in a study of T cell clonotyping in hematopoietic cell transplantation. Sample time point: recipient sample about 28 days before transplant, after cytoreduction. Sequencing used immunoSEQ multiplex PCR; TCRdb keeps in-frame clones, though not all of them. The repertoire consists of about 13,000 clones, with roughly 88% occurring once and the leading ten covering more than 15%. The source material was peripheral blood mononuclear cells, sampled before stem cell transplant. The source is a man aged 60-69 years with acute myeloid leukemia. Some clones in this sample may be carry-over from other donors' samples.

The gene calls are TRBV27 and TRBJ2-7; possibly TRBD2 for D (5 bases). The CDR3 sequence is 13 residues long. Germline-derived CDR1 and CDR2 are MNHEY and SMNVEV (reference sequence). The V and J ends lost 7 bases and 5 bases respectively, with 15 bases between them. This chain's CDR3 is CASTGSESHEQYF. The DNA of the CDR3 is TGTGCCAGCACGGGTAGCGAATCCCACGAGCAGTACTTC.

The rearrangement joins TRBV6-4 to TRBJ2-1; D uncertain. V was cut by 3 bases and J by 15 bases, with 15 bases left in between. The CDR3 has 12 amino acids. The germline CDR1 and CDR2 sequences are MRHNA and SNTAGT. CDR3 sequence: CASSDGAQPPFF. CDR3 nucleotides: TGTGCCAGCAGTGATGGTGCCCAGCCCCCGTTCTTC.

This clone was seen a single time. This chain connects TRBV19 to TRBJ1-2; 11 bases align to TRBD1. CDR1 and CDR2 (germline): LNHDA, SQIVND (reference sequence). This CDR3 is 14 amino acids long. With V trimmed by 5 bases and J by 5 bases, 4 bases remained unmatched. CDR3 amino acids: CASSGDRGMYGYTF. In nucleotides, the CDR3 is TGTGCCAGTAGTGGGGACAGGGGGATGTATGGCTACACCTTC.

V usage is TRBV6-5 and J usage is TRBJ1-2; D is unresolved. The CDR3 covers 15 residues. Germline assignment: CDR1 MNHEY and CDR2 SVGAGI. V dropped 6 bases and J dropped 2 bases, with 16 bases sitting between them. The CDR3 is CASSPSGVSNYGYTF. The CDR3 bases are TGTGCCAGCAGCCCCTCGGGAGTCTCCAACTATGGCTACACCTTC.

The chain couples TRBV7-9 to TRBJ1-5, with D possibly being TRBD1 (6 bases). Germline V gene sequence: CDR1 SEHNR, CDR2 FQNEAQ (reference sequence). Trimming shortened V by 3 bases and J by 5 bases, and 8 bases separated the two germline ends. The CDR3 runs 13 residues. The CDR3 sequence is CASSFRQDQPQHF. The CDR3 DNA is TGTGCCAGCAGCTTCCGACAGGATCAGCCCCAGCATTTT.

The sample holds a few counts of this clone. The gene calls are TRBV19 and TRBJ2-5, with D perhaps assigned TRBD1 or TRBD2 (5 bases each). Germline assignment: CDR1 LNHDA and CDR2 SQIVND (reference sequence). V was shortened by 5 bases and J by 5 bases, with 12 bases between the two germline ends. The CDR3 has 13 amino acids. CDR3 protein: CASSLVGDETQYF. For the CDR3, the DNA is TGTGCCAGTAGTCTGGTAGGGGACGAGACCCAGTACTTC.

This chain links TRBV5-1 with TRBJ2-2, with D possibly being TRBD2 (5 bases). The CDR3 spans 15 residues. The V and J ends lost 1 base and 7 bases respectively, with 14 bases between them. Germline V gene sequence: CDR1 SGHRS, CDR2 YFSETQ. The CDR3 DNA follows: TGCGCCAGCAGCTTGCTAACTAGAGGGATCGGGGAGCTGTTTTTT. Translating it yields CASSLLTRGIGELFF.

This chain joins TRBV7-8 and TRBJ2-1, with a possible D match to TRBD2 (6 bases). The germline V gene encodes CDR1 SGHVS and CDR2 FQNEAQ. V lost 2 bases to trimming and J lost 4 bases, with 12 bases between them. This CDR3 has 15 residues. CDR3 residues: CASSLPSRGYNEQFF. The CDR3, as DNA: TGTGCCAGCAGCTTACCCAGCCGGGGGTACAATGAGCAGTTCTTC. Complete variable domain (other parts from reference TRBV7-8 and TRBJ2-1): GAGVSQSPRYKVAKRGQDVALRCDPISGHVSLFWYQQALGQGPEFLTYFQNEAQLDKSGLPSDRFFAERPEGSVSTLKIQRTQQEDSAVYLCASSLPSRGYNEQFFGPGTRLTVL.

V usage is TRBV29-1 and J usage is TRBJ1-4, with D hard to call. CDR3 length equals 15 residues. V was pared by 6 bases and J by 2 bases, with 16 bases between. Germline CDR1 is SQVTM and CDR2 is ANQGSEA. The CDR3 sequence: CSVGALGRTNEKLFF. The CDR3 DNA is TGCAGCGTCGGAGCCCTTGGGAGGACTAATGAAAAACTGTTTTTT.

This clone was picked up a small number of times. The chain uses TRBV19 and TRBJ2-7; TRBD2 matches 14 bases. Per the germline V gene, CDR1 is LNHDA and CDR2 is SQIVND (reference sequence). The length of the CDR3 is 18 residues. Trimming at V came to 3 bases and at J to 0 bases, leaving 7 bases not matched to a gene. In DNA, the CDR3 is TGTGCCAGTAGTATCTCGACTAGCGGGAGGGGGAACTCCTACGAGCAGTACTTC. Translation gives CASSISTSGRGNSYEQYF.

For the CDR3, the DNA is TGCGCCAGCAGCTTGGTTGAGACCCAGTACTTC. This gives the protein CASSLVETQYF. V is TRBV5-1 and J is TRBJ2-5; D unresolved. The CDR3 totals 11 residues. The germline V gene encodes CDR1 SGHRS and CDR2 YFSETQ. Between the trimmed V and J ends, which lost 0 bases and 5 bases, there was a span of 2 bases.

This chain links TRBV29-1 with TRBJ1-1, with TRBD1 as a possible D gene (6 bases). Trimming removed 0 bases at V and 0 bases at J, with 17 bases between. The CDR3 extends over 17 amino acids. Germline V lookup: CDR1 SQVTM, CDR2 ANQGSEA. The CDR3: CSVEDIGPTGLNTEAFF. The DNA for the CDR3 is TGCAGCGTTGAAGATATTGGGCCGACAGGACTGAACACTGAAGCTTTCTTT. Complete variable domain (other parts from reference TRBV29-1 and TRBJ1-1): SAVISQKPSRDICQRGTSLTIQCQVDSQVTMMFWYRQQPGQSLTLIATANQGSEATYESGFVIDKFPISRPNLTFSTLTVSNMSPEDSSIYLCSVEDIGPTGLNTEAFFGQGTRLTVV.

The chain uses TRBV7-8 and TRBJ2-7, with D maybe TRBD2 (5 bases). CDR1 is SGHVS, CDR2 FQNEAQ, per germline. The CDR3 covers 14 residues. V was clipped by 6 bases and J by 0 bases, with 12 bases between them. Here the CDR3 DNA reads TGTGCCAGCAGTCCTAGGACTTCCTCCTACGAGCAGTACTTC. The encoded protein is CASSPRTSSYEQYF.

J is TRBJ2-3 and V is TRBV5-1; unclear D gene. This CDR3 is 13 amino acids long. Germline values: CDR1 SGHRS, CDR2 YFSETQ. V was pared by 4 bases and J by 1 base, with 7 bases between. The CDR3 loop reads CASSSLGTDTQYF. CDR3 DNA: TGCGCCAGCAGCAGCCTCGGCACAGATACGCAGTATTTT.

The chain carries TRBV7-2 and TRBJ1-2, with D maybe TRBD1 (5 bases). Trimming took off 1 base at V and 2 bases at J, with 14 bases between the two ends. Germline V gene sequence: CDR1 SGHTA, CDR2 FQGNSA. CDR3 size: 16 residues. The CDR3: CASSLGQQAINYGYTF. The CDR3 DNA sequence: TGTGCCAGCAGCTTAGGACAACAGGCGATCAACTATGGCTACACCTTC.

The DNA of the CDR3 is TGTGCCTGGAGTGAGGGGGGGGAGCTGTTTTTT. The encoded protein is CAWSEGGELFF. The V gene is TRBV30, the J gene TRBJ2-2; D might be TRBD1 (5 bases). CDR1 and CDR2 (germline): GTSNPN, SVGIG (reference sequence). This CDR3 is 11 amino acids long. V was shortened by 1 base and J by 8 bases, with 5 bases between the two germline ends.

The V call is TRBV19, the J call TRBJ2-5, with a weak D call TRBD1 (5 bases). The CDR3 has 13 amino acids. Germline V gives CDR1 LNHDA, CDR2 SQIVND (reference sequence). Trimming took off 10 bases at V and 4 bases at J, with 16 bases between the two ends. CDR3: CATSSRARETQYF. The CDR3 DNA is TGTGCCACTTCGAGCAGGGCGCGAGAGACCCAGTACTTC. The entire variable domain, with the rest obtained from reference TRBV19 and TRBJ2-5, is as follows: DGGITQSPKYLFRKEGQNVTLSCEQNLNHDAMYWYRQDPGQGLRLIYYSQIVNDFQKGDIAEGYSVSREKKESFPLTVTSAQKNPTAFYLCATSSRARETQYFGPGTRLLVL.

V gene TRBV14 combines with J gene TRBJ2-7; 7 bases fit TRBD1. This CDR3 has 15 amino acids. V lost 4 bases and J lost 3; bases outside the gene matches: 9. CDR1 is SGHDN, CDR2 FVKESK, per germline. The CDR3: CASSLGTVPGYEQYF. Written as DNA, the CDR3 is TGTGCCAGCAGCCTAGGGACAGTCCCCGGCTACGAGCAGTACTTC.

The CDR3 sequence: CASSLGLAGGSQETQYF. CDR3 bases: TGTGCCAGCAGCTTGGGGCTAGCGGGGGGCTCCCAAGAGACCCAGTACTTC. This chain connects TRBV5-4 to TRBJ2-5; TRBD2 agrees at 11 bases. Germline loops: CDR1 SGHNT, CDR2 YYREEE (reference sequence). Trimming removed 0 bases from V and 1 base from J; junction bases left unmatched: 5. The CDR3 is 17 residues long.

This clone is a singleton in its sample. J is TRBJ2-7 and V is TRBV19; D perhaps matches TRBD1 (6 bases). V was shortened by 2 bases and J by 0 bases, with 11 bases between the two germline ends. Germline V gene lookup returns CDR1 LNHDA and CDR2 SQIVND (reference sequence). The CDR3 totals 15 residues. CDR3 protein: CASSISTGSSYEQYF. CDR3 bases: TGTGCCAGTAGTATATCGACAGGATCCTCCTACGAGCAGTACTTC.

This sequence joins TRBV6-5 and TRBJ2-1; D might be TRBD2 (5 bases). Trimming stripped 0 bases from V and 7 bases from J, with 16 bases between. Germline-derived CDR1 and CDR2 are MNHEY and SVGAGI. The CDR3 length is 16 residues. CDR3 protein: CASSYSNLPRENEQFF. The DNA of the CDR3 is TGTGCCAGCAGTTACTCCAACTTACCGAGGGAGAATGAGCAGTTCTTC.

The chain has TRBV5-1 and TRBJ1-2; 8 nucleotides align to TRBD1. This CDR3 is built from 14 residues. The germline V gene encodes CDR1 SGHRS and CDR2 YFSETQ. V was clipped by 4 bases and J by 3 bases; unmatched bases: 5. The CDR3 bases are TGCGCCAGCAGCACGACAGGGGCTGACTATGGCTACACCTTC. Protein: CASSTTGADYGYTF.

V gene TRBV27 combines with J gene TRBJ2-6; 8 nucleotides match TRBD1. Germline V CDR1 and CDR2: MNHEY, SMNVEV (reference sequence). The CDR3 covers 18 residues. The V segment lost 6 bases and the J segment 1 base; nucleotides outside the gene matches: 11. The CDR3 sequence: CASRKKQGVDSGANVLTF. The CDR3, as DNA: TGTGCCAGCAGAAAAAAACAGGGGGTGGATTCTGGGGCCAACGTCCTGACTTTC. Full variable domain (rest looked up from reference TRBV27 and TRBJ2-6): EAQVTQNPRYLITVTGKKLTVTCSQNMNHEYMSWYRQDPGLGLRQIYYSMNVEVTDKGDVPEGYKVSRKEKRNFPLILESPSPNQTSLYFCASRKKQGVDSGANVLTFGAGSRLTVL.

The chain employs TRBV6-5 and TRBJ2-5; D may match TRBD1 or TRBD2 (5 bases each). This CDR3 comprises 14 residues. CDR1 is MNHEY and CDR2 is SVGAGI in the germline V gene. V dropped 1 base and J dropped 1 base, with 7 bases sitting between them. The CDR3 DNA reads as TGTGCCAGCAGTTACTTTGGGGGCCAAGAGACCCAGTACTTC. It is translated as CASSYFGGQETQYF.

The rearrangement uses TRBV4-1 and TRBJ1-1, with D maybe TRBD1 (6 bases). V was clipped by 0 bases and J by 3 bases, with 11 bases between them. CDR3 length equals 15 residues. Germline V CDR1 and CDR2: MGHRA, YSYEKL. The DNA for the CDR3 is TGCGCCAGCAGCCAAGACCGGGACACACACACTGAAGCTTTCTTT. Protein product: CASSQDRDTHTEAFF.